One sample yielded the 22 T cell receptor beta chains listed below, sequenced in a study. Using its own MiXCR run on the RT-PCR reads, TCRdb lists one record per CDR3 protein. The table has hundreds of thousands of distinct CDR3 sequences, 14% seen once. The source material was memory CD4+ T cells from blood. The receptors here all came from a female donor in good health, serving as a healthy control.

CDR3 in DNA: TGTGCCAGCAGTTTATACTCTGGGGCCAACGTCCTGACTTTC. It encodes CASSLYSGANVLTF. J is TRBJ2-6 and V is TRBV27; D unresolved. V dropped 1 base and J dropped 0 bases, with 1 base sitting between them. CDR1 MNHEY and CDR2 SMNVEV come from the germline V gene (reference sequence). CDR3 length: 14 amino acids.

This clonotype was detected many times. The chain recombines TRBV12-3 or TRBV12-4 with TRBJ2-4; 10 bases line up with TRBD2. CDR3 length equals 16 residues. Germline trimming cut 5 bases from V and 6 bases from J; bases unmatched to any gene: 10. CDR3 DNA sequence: TGTGCCAGCAGTAACTCAGCGGGGGGGCCCGGAAACATTCAGTACTTC. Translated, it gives CASSNSAGGPGNIQYF.

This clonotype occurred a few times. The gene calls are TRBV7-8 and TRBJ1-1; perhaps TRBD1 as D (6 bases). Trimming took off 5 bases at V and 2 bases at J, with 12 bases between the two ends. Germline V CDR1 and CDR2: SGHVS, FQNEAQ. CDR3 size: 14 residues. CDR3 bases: TGTGCCAGCAGCCCCAGACAGGTCAACACTGAAGCTTTCTTT. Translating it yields CASSPRQVNTEAFF.

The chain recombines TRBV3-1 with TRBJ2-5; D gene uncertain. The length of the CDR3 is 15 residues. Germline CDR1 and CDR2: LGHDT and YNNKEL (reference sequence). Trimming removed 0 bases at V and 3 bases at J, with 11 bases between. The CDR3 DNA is TGTGCCAGCAGCCAAGATGCTCGTTCCGAAGAGACCCAGTACTTC. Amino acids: CASSQDARSEETQYF.

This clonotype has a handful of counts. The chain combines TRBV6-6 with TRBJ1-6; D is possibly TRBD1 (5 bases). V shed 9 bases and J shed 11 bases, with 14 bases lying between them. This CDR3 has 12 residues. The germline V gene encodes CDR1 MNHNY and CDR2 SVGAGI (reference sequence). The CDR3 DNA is TGTGCCAGTTGGAGGGGTGTACCACCCCTCCACTTT. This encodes CASWRGVPPLHF.

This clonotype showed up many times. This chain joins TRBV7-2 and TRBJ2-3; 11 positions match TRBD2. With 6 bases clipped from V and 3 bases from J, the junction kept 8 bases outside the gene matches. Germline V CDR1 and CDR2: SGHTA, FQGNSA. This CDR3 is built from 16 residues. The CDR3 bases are TGTGCCAGCAGTCCCGGACTAGCGGGTGGGACAGATACGCAGTATTTT. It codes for CASSPGLAGGTDTQYF.

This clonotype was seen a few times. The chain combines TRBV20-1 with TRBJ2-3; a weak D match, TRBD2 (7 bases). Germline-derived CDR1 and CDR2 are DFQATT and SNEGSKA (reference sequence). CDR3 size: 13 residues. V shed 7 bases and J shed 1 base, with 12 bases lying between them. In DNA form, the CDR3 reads TGCAGTGGGGGGGGGGCTGGCACAGATACGCAGTATTTT. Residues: CSGGGAGTDTQYF.

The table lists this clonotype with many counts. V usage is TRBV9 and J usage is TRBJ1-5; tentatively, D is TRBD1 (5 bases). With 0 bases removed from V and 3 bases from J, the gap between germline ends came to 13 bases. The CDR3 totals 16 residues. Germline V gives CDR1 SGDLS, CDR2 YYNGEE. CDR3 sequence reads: CASSVGVRVDNQPQHF. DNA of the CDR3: TGTGCCAGCAGCGTAGGAGTCAGGGTGGACAATCAGCCCCAGCATTTT.

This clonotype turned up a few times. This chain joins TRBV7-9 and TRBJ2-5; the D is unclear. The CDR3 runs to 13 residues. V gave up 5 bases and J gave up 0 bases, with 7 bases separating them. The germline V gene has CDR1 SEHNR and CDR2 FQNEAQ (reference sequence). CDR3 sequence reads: CASSRSDQETQYF. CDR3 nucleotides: TGTGCCAGCAGCCGGTCAGACCAAGAGACCCAGTACTTC.

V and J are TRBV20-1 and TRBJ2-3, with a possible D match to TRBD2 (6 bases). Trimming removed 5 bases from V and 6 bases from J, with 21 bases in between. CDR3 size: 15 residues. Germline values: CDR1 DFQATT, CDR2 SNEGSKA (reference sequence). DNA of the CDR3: TGCAGTGCTGAACCGGGACTCTCTCACGTCGATACGCAGTATTTT. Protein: CSAEPGLSHVDTQYF.

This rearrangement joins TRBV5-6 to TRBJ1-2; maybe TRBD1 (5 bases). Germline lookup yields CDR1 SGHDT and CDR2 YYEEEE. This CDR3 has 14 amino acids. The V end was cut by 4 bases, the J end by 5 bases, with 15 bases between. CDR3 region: CASSLGLQGYGYTF. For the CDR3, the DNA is TGTGCCAGCAGCCTAGGGCTCCAGGGTTATGGCTACACCTTC.

The CDR3 nucleotides read TGTGCCAGCACCGAACAGGGTTATGAGCAGTTCTTC. Amino acid sequence: CASTEQGYEQFF. The rearrangement joins TRBV7-8 to TRBJ2-1; weak D call: TRBD1 (6 bases). Trimming took off 7 bases at V and 8 bases at J, with 12 bases between the two ends. The CDR3 runs to 12 residues. Germline loops: CDR1 SGHVS, CDR2 FQNEAQ.

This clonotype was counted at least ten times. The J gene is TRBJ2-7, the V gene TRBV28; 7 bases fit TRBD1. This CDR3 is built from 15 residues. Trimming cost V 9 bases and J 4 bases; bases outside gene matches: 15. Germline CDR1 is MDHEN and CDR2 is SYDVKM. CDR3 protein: CASFSDRDRQYEQYF. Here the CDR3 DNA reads TGTGCCAGTTTTTCAGACCGGGACAGACAATACGAGCAGTACTTC.

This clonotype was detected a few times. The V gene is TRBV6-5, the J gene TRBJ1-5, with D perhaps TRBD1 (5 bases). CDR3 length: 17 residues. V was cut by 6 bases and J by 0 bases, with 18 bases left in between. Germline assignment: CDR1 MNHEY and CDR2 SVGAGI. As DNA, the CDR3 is TGTGCCAGCAGACCCTCCGGACACTTCTATAGCAATCAGCCCCAGCATTTT. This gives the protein CASRPSGHFYSNQPQHF.

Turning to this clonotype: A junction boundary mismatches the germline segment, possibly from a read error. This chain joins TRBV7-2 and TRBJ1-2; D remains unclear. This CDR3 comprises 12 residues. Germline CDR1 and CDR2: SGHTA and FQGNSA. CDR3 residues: CASSLDVRAPAF. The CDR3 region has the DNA TGTGCCAGCAGCTTAGACGTCCGTGCCCCCGCCTTC.

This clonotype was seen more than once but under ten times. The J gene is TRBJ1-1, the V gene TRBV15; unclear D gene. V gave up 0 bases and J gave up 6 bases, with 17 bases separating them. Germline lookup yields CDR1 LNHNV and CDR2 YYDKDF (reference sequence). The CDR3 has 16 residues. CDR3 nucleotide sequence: TGTGCCACCAGCAGAGATCCCCCCGGCAGGCGGCCTGAAGCTTTCTTT. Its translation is CATSRDPPGRRPEAFF.

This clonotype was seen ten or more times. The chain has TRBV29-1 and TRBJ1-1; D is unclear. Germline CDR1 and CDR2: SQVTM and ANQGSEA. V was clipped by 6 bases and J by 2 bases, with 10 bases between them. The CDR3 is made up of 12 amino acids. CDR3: CSVRLGNTEAFF. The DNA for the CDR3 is TGCAGCGTGCGGTTGGGTAACACTGAAGCTTTCTTT.

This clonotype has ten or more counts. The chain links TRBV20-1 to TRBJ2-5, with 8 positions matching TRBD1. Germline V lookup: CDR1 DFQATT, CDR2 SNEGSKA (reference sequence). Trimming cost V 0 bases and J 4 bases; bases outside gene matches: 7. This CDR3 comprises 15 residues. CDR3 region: CSARDTQGAGETQYF. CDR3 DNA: TGCAGTGCTAGAGATACCCAGGGGGCGGGAGAGACCCAGTACTTC.

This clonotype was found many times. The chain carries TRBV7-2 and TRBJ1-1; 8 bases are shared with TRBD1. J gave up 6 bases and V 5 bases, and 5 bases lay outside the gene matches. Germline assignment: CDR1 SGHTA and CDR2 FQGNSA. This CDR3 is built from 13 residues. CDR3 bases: TGTGCCAGCAGCCCCCAGGGGGCTGCTGAAGCTTTCTTT. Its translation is CASSPQGAAEAFF.

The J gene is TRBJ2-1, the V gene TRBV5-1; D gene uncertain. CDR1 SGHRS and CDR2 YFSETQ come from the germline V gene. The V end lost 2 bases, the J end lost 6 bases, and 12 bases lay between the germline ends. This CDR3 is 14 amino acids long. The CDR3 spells CASSLKLSGNEQFF. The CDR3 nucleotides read TGCGCCAGCAGCTTAAAGCTCTCGGGCAATGAGCAGTTCTTC.

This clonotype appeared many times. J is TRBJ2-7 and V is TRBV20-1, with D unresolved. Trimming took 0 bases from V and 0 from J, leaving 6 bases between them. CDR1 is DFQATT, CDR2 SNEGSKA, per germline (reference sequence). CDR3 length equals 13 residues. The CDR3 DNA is TGCAGTGCTAGAGAGTACACCTCCTACGAGCAGTACTTC. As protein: CSAREYTSYEQYF.

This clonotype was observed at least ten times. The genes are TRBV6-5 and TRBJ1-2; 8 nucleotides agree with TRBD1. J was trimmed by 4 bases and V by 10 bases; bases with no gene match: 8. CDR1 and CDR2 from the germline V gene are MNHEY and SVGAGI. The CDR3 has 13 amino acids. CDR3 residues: CATQGQALYGYTF. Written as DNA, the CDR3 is TGTGCCACCCAGGGACAGGCTCTCTATGGCTACACCTTC.